This is a list of T cell receptor beta chains from one sample in a study of CD8+ T cells in alopecia areata. Data came from immunoSEQ multiplex PCR; TCRdb stores just in-frame clones and leaves some out. The sample has about 190,000 clones; roughly three fifths are singletons. The starting material was CD4+ T cells sorted from blood, obtained at week 4, from a patient treated with tofacitinib. The receptors originated from a human donor with alopecia areata. Both conserved end residues are part of each CDR3. Size tells how often a clone was seen (once, few, many) or the class of an expanded clone, and some rows leave it out.

cdr3_aa v_call clone_size
CAWSVLRGQTQYF TRBV30 -
CASSSSGPNTGELFF TRBV5-4 -
CASSLARGGDTQYF TRBV7-2 -
CASSRVAGTYEQYF TRBV4-3 -
CAGTRDEKLFF TRBV7-9 -
CASSDRGEGTDTQYF TRBV25-1 -
CASSPAREGQPQHF TRBV9 -
CSVSGADKDTQYF TRBV29-1 once
CASSHGADTEAFF TRBV23-1 -
CSVEVRTASSYNEQFF TRBV29-1 -
CASSPGTPGYTF TRBV5-6 -
CASSHRTSGIAGYTF TRBV4-2 -
CASSQDLTGSSYEQYF TRBV4-1 few
CASSVGPGGGTGELFF TRBV9 -
CAGWGNNEQFF TRBV30 few
CASSPKVRAFF TRBV28 -
CASSQSERNEQYF TRBV4-3 -
CASSRIVGPRMTYEQYF TRBV27 once
CASSRRLAGGPNYIQYF TRBV4-2 -
CASSTGGRPQHF TRBV28 -
CSTETQLYDNEQFF TRBV29-1 few
CASSLTGLETQYF TRBV6-6 -
CSVVAPAGNTIYF TRBV29-1 -
CASSYFRGSNQPQHF TRBV6-6 -
CSGQGSSYEQYF TRBV29-1 once
CASSLAGTGLGQPQHF TRBV28 -
CASSLGQVGWYAGANVLTF TRBV28 -
CASKGLGQYF TRBV27 once
CASSPAHSGANVLTF TRBV18 -
CATNGTSGSPYQETQYF TRBV27 -
CSVEVRVHDGFGEQFF TRBV29-1 -
CASSVDTAGEQYF TRBV5-1 -
CASSRLRAGGTDTQYF TRBV7-2 -
CASSSWDRMGGYTF TRBV7-9 -
CASSRVQETQYF TRBV28 -
CASNPPGPDTQYF TRBV28 -
CASSLSQTGKETQYF TRBV5-1 few
CASSLDSFYEQYF TRBV7-2 few
CASSVRGPSYNEQFF TRBV2 -
CAWSVQPNQPQHF TRBV30 -
CASGERNYGYTF TRBV18 -
CAWKGREGAHYEQYF TRBV30 -
CAWRDGNNQPQHF TRBV30 -
CASSRPAGGTDTQYF TRBV5-1 -
CAWRGRVSTDTQYF TRBV30 -
CASRGTPAYEQYF TRBV2 -
CASSYHAGWYGYTF TRBV6-5 -
CAWSVLSGANVLTF TRBV30 once
CASSLLGQGVTEAFF TRBV5-1 -